Listed below are T cell receptor beta chains from one sample, sequenced in a study of cutaneous CD30+ T cell lymphoproliferative disorder and hepatitis E. Libraries were prepared by immunoSEQ multiplex PCR; TCRdb keeps only in-frame clonotypes and omits some of them. The data hold some 7,200 clones, with just under 75% observed a single time. Sequencing was done on a sample of blood. These receptors all stem from a human donor with a cutaneous T cell lymphoproliferative disorder associated with hepatitis E virus. Both conserved end residues are part of each CDR3. Each record gives: clone size, V gene, J gene, D gene, CDR3 DNA, CDR3 protein. A D gene is named only where the DNA matches it firmly. Clone size appears in some rows only: once, few, many, or a class for an expanded clone.

clone_size: .; v_call: TRBV30; j_call: TRBJ1-5; d_call: .; cdr3_nt: TGTGCCTGGAGTCCATCACACGGCGGGCCCCAGCATTTT; cdr3_aa: CAWSPSHGGPQHF
clone_size: .; v_call: TRBV9; j_call: TRBJ2-7; d_call: .; cdr3_nt: TGTGCCAGCAGCGGGGAAACAATCGAGCAGTACTTC; cdr3_aa: CASSGETIEQYF
clone_size: .; v_call: TRBV15; j_call: TRBJ1-4; d_call: TRBD1; cdr3_nt: TGTGCCACCAGCGGGGACAGGGTTAATGAAAAACTGTTTTTT; cdr3_aa: CATSGDRVNEKLFF
clone_size: few; v_call: TRBV2; j_call: TRBJ2-7; d_call: .; cdr3_nt: TGTGCCAGCAGTGCCCAAGAGATTCTCTACGAGCAGTACTTC; cdr3_aa: CASSAQEILYEQYF
clone_size: .; v_call: TRBV18; j_call: TRBJ1-1; d_call: .; cdr3_nt: TGTGCCAGCTCACCAGGCGGGTTGAACACTGAAGCTTTCTTT; cdr3_aa: CASSPGGLNTEAFF
clone_size: .; v_call: TRBV13; j_call: TRBJ2-7; d_call: .; cdr3_nt: TGTGCCAGCAGCCAAGACACGTACGAGCAGTACTTC; cdr3_aa: CASSQDTYEQYF
clone_size: .; v_call: TRBV5-1; j_call: TRBJ2-5; d_call: TRBD2; cdr3_nt: TGCGCCAGCAGCTTGCTAGCGGAGGTTAAAGAGACCCAGTACTTC; cdr3_aa: CASSLLAEVKETQYF
clone_size: .; v_call: TRBV7-8; j_call: TRBJ1-1; d_call: .; cdr3_nt: TGTGCCAGCAGCTATGGACACCAGAACACTGAAGCTTTCTTT; cdr3_aa: CASSYGHQNTEAFF
clone_size: .; v_call: TRBV11-2; j_call: TRBJ2-7; d_call: .; cdr3_nt: TGTGCCAGCAGCCCGTTGAACAGGGTTCAGACCTACGAGCAGTACTTC; cdr3_aa: CASSPLNRVQTYEQYF
clone_size: .; v_call: TRBV4-2; j_call: TRBJ2-2; d_call: .; cdr3_nt: TGTGCCAGCAGCCAATTCGTTTCCGAGACCGGGGAGCTGTTTTTT; cdr3_aa: CASSQFVSETGELFF
clone_size: .; v_call: TRBV5-5; j_call: TRBJ1-5; d_call: .; cdr3_nt: TGTGCCAGCAGCCGACAGTATAGCAATCAGCCCCAGCATTTT; cdr3_aa: CASSRQYSNQPQHF
clone_size: .; v_call: TRBV5-6; j_call: TRBJ2-7; d_call: .; cdr3_nt: TGTGCCAGCAGCTTAATCAGCTACGAGCAGTACTTC; cdr3_aa: CASSLISYEQYF
clone_size: few; v_call: TRBV4-1; j_call: TRBJ2-1; d_call: TRBD2; cdr3_nt: TGCGCCAGCAGCCAAGATCGGTCTGGCGGGGGGAGCTCCTACAATGAGCAGTTCTTC; cdr3_aa: CASSQDRSGGGSSYNEQFF
clone_size: .; v_call: TRBV6-1; j_call: TRBJ2-7; d_call: .; cdr3_nt: TGTGCCAGCAGTGAAGTGGCCTACGAGCAGTACTTC; cdr3_aa: CASSEVAYEQYF
clone_size: .; v_call: TRBV19; j_call: TRBJ1-6; d_call: TRBD1; cdr3_nt: TGTGCCAGTAGTATCGTGGGGACAGCGAGCTCCTATAATTCACCCCTCCACTTT; cdr3_aa: CASSIVGTASSYNSPLHF
clone_size: once; v_call: TRBV15; j_call: TRBJ2-6; d_call: TRBD2; cdr3_nt: TGTGCCACCTCGCCAGCGGGATTCTCTGGGGCCAACGTCCTGACTTTC; cdr3_aa: CATSPAGFSGANVLTF
clone_size: .; v_call: TRBV6-5; j_call: TRBJ1-5; d_call: TRBD1; cdr3_nt: TGTGCCAGCAGTTCCGGGACAGGGGGCTATCAGCCCCAGCATTTT; cdr3_aa: CASSSGTGGYQPQHF
clone_size: .; v_call: TRBV28; j_call: TRBJ2-1; d_call: .; cdr3_nt: TGTGCCAGCAGTTTCGTCAGTTACAATGAGCAGTTCTTC; cdr3_aa: CASSFVSYNEQFF
clone_size: few; v_call: TRBV5-1; j_call: TRBJ1-4; d_call: .; cdr3_nt: TGCGCCAGCAGCCTTGGGAGGAGCCTTAATGAAAAACTGTTTTTT; cdr3_aa: CASSLGRSLNEKLFF
clone_size: few; v_call: TRBV7-6; j_call: TRBJ1-1; d_call: TRBD1; cdr3_nt: TGTGCCAGCAGCTTAGGGGGACAGGGTGACACTGAAGCTTTCTTT; cdr3_aa: CASSLGGQGDTEAFF
clone_size: .; v_call: TRBV6-1; j_call: TRBJ1-6; d_call: .; cdr3_nt: TGTGCCAGCAGTGAAGTGTCCGGATATAATTCACCCCTCCACTTT; cdr3_aa: CASSEVSGYNSPLHF
clone_size: .; v_call: TRBV13; j_call: TRBJ1-3; d_call: TRBD1; cdr3_nt: TGTGCCAGCAGCGTAACAGGGGGCGCGGGAAACACCATATATTTT; cdr3_aa: CASSVTGGAGNTIYF
clone_size: .; v_call: TRBV7-9; j_call: TRBJ2-1; d_call: .; cdr3_nt: TGTGCCAGCAGCTTAGAGGTTTCGGGGTATGAGCAGTTCTTC; cdr3_aa: CASSLEVSGYEQFF
clone_size: .; v_call: TRBV7-3; j_call: TRBJ2-7; d_call: .; cdr3_nt: TGTGCCAGCAGCCCTGGGGGGGCAGCAGTCTACGAGCAGTACTTC; cdr3_aa: CASSPGGAAVYEQYF
clone_size: .; v_call: TRBV9; j_call: TRBJ2-3; d_call: TRBD2; cdr3_nt: TGTGCCAGCAGCGTAGGGCTAGCGGGTCGCACAGATACGCAGTATTTT; cdr3_aa: CASSVGLAGRTDTQYF